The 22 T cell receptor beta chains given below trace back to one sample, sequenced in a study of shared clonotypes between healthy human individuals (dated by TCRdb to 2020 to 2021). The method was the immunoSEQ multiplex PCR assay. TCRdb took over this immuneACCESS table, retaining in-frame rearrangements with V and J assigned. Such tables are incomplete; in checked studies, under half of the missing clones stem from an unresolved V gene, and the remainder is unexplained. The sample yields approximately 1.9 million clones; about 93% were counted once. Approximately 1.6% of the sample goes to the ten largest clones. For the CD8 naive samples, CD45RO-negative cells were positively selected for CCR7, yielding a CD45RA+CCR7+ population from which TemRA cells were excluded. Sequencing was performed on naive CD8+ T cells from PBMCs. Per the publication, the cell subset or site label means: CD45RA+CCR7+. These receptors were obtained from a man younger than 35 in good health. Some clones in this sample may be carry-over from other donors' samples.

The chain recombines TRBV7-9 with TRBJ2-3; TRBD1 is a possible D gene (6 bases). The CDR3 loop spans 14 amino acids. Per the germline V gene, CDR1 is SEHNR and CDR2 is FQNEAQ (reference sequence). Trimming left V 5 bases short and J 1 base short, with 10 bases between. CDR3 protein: CASSPGARTDTQYF. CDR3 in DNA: TGTGCCAGCAGCCCAGGGGCCCGCACAGATACGCAGTATTTT.

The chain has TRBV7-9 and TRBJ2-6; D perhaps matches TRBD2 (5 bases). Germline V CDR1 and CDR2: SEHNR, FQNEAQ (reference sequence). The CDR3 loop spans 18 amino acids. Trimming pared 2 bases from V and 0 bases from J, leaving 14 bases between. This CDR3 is CASSLSGGRISGANVLTF. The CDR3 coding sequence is TGTGCCAGCAGCTTAAGTGGCGGGCGGATCTCTGGGGCCAACGTCCTGACTTTC.

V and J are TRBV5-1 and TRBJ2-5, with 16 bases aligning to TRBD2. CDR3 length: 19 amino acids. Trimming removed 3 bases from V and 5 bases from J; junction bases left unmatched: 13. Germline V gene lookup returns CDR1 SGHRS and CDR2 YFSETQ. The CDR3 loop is CASSYGPGLAGGLLETQYF. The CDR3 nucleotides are TGCGCCAGCAGCTACGGCCCGGGACTAGCGGGAGGGCTCCTGGAGACCCAGTACTTC.

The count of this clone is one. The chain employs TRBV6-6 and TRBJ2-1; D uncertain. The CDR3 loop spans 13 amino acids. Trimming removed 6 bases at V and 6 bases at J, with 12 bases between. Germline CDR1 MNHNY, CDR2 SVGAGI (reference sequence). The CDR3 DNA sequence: TGTGCCAGCAGAGCCGGAACAGCCAATGAGCAGTTCTTC. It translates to CASRAGTANEQFF.

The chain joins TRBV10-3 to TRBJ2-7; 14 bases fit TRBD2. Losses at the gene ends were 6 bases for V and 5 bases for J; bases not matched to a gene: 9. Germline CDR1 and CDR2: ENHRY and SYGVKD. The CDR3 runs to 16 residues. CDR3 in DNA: TGTGCCATCAGGATTGGGACTAGCGGGAGTTCCCACGAGCAGTACTTC. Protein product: CAIRIGTSGSSHEQYF.

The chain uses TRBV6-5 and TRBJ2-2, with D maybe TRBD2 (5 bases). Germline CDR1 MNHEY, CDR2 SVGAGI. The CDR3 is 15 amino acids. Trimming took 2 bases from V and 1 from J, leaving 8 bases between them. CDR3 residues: CASSYVSGNTGELFF. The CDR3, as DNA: TGTGCCAGCAGTTACGTGAGCGGGAACACCGGGGAGCTGTTTTTT.

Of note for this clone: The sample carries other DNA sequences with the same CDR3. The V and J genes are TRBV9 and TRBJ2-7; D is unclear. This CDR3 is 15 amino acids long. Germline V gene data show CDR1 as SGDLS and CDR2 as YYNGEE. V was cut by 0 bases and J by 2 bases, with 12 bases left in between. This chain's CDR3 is CASSVAGTGPYEQYF. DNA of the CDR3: TGTGCCAGCAGCGTAGCTGGCACGGGCCCCTACGAGCAGTACTTC.

This CDR3 reads CAWTPAGPTDTQYF. Written as DNA, the CDR3 is TGTGCCTGGACCCCCGCGGGCCCCACAGATACGCAGTATTTT. V gene TRBV30 combines with J gene TRBJ2-3; D might be TRBD2 (5 bases). Germline CDR1 GTSNPN, CDR2 SVGIG (reference sequence). The CDR3 runs 14 residues. V lost 4 bases to trimming and J lost 2 bases, with 13 bases between them. The entire variable domain, with the rest obtained from reference TRBV30 and TRBJ2-3, is as follows: SQTIHQWPATLVQPVGSPLSLECTVEGTSNPNLYWYRQAAGRGLQLLFYSVGIGQISSEVPQNLSASRPQDRQFILSSKKLLLSDSGFYLCAWTPAGPTDTQYFGPGTRLTVL.

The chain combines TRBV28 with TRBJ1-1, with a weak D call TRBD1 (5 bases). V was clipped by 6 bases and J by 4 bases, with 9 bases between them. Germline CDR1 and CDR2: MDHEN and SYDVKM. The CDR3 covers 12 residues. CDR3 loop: CASSDSSTEAFF. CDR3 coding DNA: TGTGCCAGCAGCGACAGTTCCACTGAAGCTTTCTTT.

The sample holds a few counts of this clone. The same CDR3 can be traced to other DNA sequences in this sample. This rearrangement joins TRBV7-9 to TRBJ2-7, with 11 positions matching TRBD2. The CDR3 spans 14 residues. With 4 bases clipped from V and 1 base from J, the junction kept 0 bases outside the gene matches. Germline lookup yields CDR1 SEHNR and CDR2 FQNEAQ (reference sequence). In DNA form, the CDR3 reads TGTGCCAGCAGCTCTAGCGGGAGGTCCTACGAGCAGTACTTC. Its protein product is CASSSSGRSYEQYF.

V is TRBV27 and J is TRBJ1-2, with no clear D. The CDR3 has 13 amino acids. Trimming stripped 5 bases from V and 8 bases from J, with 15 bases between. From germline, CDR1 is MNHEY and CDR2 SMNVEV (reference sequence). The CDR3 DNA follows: TGTGCCAGCAGTGCCGCCGACGGGCCAGGCTACACCTTC. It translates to CASSAADGPGYTF.

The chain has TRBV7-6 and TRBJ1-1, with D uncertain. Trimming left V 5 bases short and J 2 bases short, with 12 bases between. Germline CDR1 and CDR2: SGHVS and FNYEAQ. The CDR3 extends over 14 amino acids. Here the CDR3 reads CASSPWAGNTEAFF. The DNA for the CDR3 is TGTGCCAGCAGCCCCTGGGCCGGAAACACTGAAGCTTTCTTT.

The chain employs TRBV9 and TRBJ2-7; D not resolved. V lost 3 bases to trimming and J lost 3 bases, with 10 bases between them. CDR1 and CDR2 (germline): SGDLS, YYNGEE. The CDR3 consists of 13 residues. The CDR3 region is CASSDSDGYEQYF. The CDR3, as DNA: TGTGCCAGCAGCGATTCGGACGGCTACGAGCAGTACTTC. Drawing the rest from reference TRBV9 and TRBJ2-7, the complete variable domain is DSGVTQTPKHLITATGQRVTLRCSPRSGDLSVYWYQQSLDQGLQFLIQYYNGEERAKGNILERFSAQQFPDLHSELNLSSLELGDSALYFCASSDSDGYEQYFGPGTRLTVT.

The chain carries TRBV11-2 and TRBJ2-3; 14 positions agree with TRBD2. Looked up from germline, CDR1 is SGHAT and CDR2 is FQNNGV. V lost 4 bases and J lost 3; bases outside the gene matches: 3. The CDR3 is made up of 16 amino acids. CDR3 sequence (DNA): TGTGCCAGCAGCTCGGGACTAGCGGGAGTAACAGATACGCAGTATTTT. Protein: CASSSGLAGVTDTQYF.

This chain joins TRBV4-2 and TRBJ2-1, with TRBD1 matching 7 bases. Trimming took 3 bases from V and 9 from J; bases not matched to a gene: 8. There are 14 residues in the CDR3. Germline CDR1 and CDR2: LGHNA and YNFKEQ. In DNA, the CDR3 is TGTGCCAGCAGCCAGTCTAGAGGGGGCGGTGAGCAGTTCTTC. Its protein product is CASSQSRGGGEQFF.

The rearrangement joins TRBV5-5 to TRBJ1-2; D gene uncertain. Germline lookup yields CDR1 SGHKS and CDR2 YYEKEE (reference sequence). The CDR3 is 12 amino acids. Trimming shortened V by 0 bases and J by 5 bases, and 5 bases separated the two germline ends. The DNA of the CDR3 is TGTGCCAGCAGCTTGGTGAATTATGGCTACACCTTC. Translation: CASSLVNYGYTF. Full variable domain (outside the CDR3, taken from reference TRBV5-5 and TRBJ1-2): DAGVTQSPTHLIKTRGQQVTLRCSPISGHKSVSWYQQVLGQGPQFIFQYYEKEERGRGNFPDRFSARQFPNYSSELNVNALLLGDSALYLCASSLVNYGYTFGSGTRLTVV.

CDR3 amino acids: CASSLKGGGYTF. In DNA, the CDR3 is TGTGCCAGCAGTTTAAAAGGAGGAGGCTACACCTTC. V gene TRBV27 combines with J gene TRBJ1-2, with unresolved D. V was clipped by 2 bases and J by 8 bases, with 9 bases between them. The germline V gene encodes CDR1 MNHEY and CDR2 SMNVEV (reference sequence). CDR3 length equals 12 residues.

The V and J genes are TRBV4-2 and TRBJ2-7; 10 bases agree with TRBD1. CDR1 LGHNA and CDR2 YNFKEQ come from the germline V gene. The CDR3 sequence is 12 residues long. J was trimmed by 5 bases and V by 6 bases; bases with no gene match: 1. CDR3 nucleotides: TGTGCCAGCAGGGACAGGGGGAACGAGCAGTACTTC. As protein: CASRDRGNEQYF.

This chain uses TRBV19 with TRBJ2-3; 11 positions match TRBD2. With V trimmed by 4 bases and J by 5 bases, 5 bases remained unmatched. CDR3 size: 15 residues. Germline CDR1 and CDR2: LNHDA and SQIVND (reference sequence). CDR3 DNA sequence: TGTGCCAGTAGTAAACTAGCGGGAGTAATAGATACGCAGTATTTT. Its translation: CASSKLAGVIDTQYF.

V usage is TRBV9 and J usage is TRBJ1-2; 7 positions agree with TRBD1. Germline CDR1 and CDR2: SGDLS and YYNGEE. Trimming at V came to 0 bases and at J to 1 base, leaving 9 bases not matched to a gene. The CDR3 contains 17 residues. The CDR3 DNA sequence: TGTGCCAGCAGCGTAGGGACAGGTTCCGTAAGTAACTATGGCTACACCTTC. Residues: CASSVGTGSVSNYGYTF.

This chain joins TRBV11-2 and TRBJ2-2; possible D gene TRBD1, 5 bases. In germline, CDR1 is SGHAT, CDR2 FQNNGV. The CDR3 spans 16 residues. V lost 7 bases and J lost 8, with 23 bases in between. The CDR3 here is CASTIRAGLAAGELFF. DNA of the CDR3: TGTGCCAGCACCATTCGTGCAGGGCTTGCCGCAGGGGAGCTGTTTTTT.

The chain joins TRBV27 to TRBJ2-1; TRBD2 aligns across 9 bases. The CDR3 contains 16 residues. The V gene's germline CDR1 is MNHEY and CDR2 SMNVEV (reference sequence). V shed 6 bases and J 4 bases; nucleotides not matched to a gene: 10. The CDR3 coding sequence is TGTGCCAGCAGGAACCTAGCGGGGAGTTCTTACAATGAGCAGTTCTTC. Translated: CASRNLAGSSYNEQFF.